These T cell receptor beta chains were read from a single sample in a study of cytotoxic CD8 clonotypes in ibrutinib-treated CLL. Data came from immunoSEQ multiplex PCR; TCRdb stores just in-frame clones and leaves some out. The data show 35,000 to 45,000 clones, 49% seen once. Specimen: PBMCs, collected before ibrutinib treatment. The origin of the receptors is a human donor with chronic lymphocytic leukemia. The CDR3 runs from the conserved cysteine through the conserved F or W. Each record gives: J gene, D gene, V gene, clone size, CDR3 DNA, CDR3 protein. A D gene is named only where the DNA matches it firmly. Clone size is not always given. Where it is, it says once, few, many or a class for expanded clones.

j_call: TRBJ1-2
d_call: .
v_call: TRBV4-1
clone_size: .
cdr3_nt: TGCGCCAGCAGCCAACCTGCAGGGCGGGGAGTTAACTATGGCTACACCTTC
cdr3_aa: CASSQPAGRGVNYGYTF

j_call: TRBJ1-1
d_call: .
v_call: TRBV6-5
clone_size: .
cdr3_nt: TGTGCCAGCACCTCCGTTGGGGGTTCTCGAGCTTTCTTT
cdr3_aa: CASTSVGGSRAFF

j_call: TRBJ2-7
d_call: .
v_call: TRBV10-3
clone_size: .
cdr3_nt: TGTGCCATCAGTGAGCCGCTTTCCTACGAGCAGTACTTC
cdr3_aa: CAISEPLSYEQYF

j_call: TRBJ2-2
d_call: .
v_call: TRBV28
clone_size: few
cdr3_nt: TGTGCCAGCAGCCCGCCGGGACTCGAGCTGTTTTTT
cdr3_aa: CASSPPGLELFF

j_call: TRBJ1-2
d_call: .
v_call: TRBV5-1
clone_size: .
cdr3_nt: TGCGCCAGCAGCTCGAACGGACAGAGGCCTGAGGGCTACACCTTC
cdr3_aa: CASSSNGQRPEGYTF

j_call: TRBJ2-5
d_call: TRBD1
v_call: TRBV7-9
clone_size: few
cdr3_nt: TGTGCCAGCAGCCTCACACAGAGGGGGCTTGAGACCCAGTACTTC
cdr3_aa: CASSLTQRGLETQYF

j_call: TRBJ1-6
d_call: .
v_call: TRBV18
clone_size: .
cdr3_nt: TGTGCCAGCTCACAAGACTCCTATAATTCACCCCTCCACTTT
cdr3_aa: CASSQDSYNSPLHF

j_call: TRBJ1-1
d_call: .
v_call: TRBV28
clone_size: few
cdr3_nt: TGTGCCAGCGTACCCCCCAGGGTGAACACTGAAGCTTTCTTT
cdr3_aa: CASVPPRVNTEAFF

j_call: TRBJ2-1
d_call: TRBD1
v_call: TRBV19
clone_size: .
cdr3_nt: TGTGCCAGTAGTATTACAGGGGGTCGGAATGAGCAGTTCTTC
cdr3_aa: CASSITGGRNEQFF

j_call: TRBJ1-2
d_call: TRBD1
v_call: TRBV9
clone_size: few
cdr3_nt: TGTGCCAGCAGCACCCCCGGGACAGGGGGCCGTGGAGGCTATGGCTACACCTTC
cdr3_aa: CASSTPGTGGRGGYGYTF

j_call: TRBJ2-2
d_call: TRBD1
v_call: TRBV27
clone_size: .
cdr3_nt: TGTGCCAGCAGTTTAGCGGGACAGGGGGACGACACCGGGGAGCTGTTTTTT
cdr3_aa: CASSLAGQGDDTGELFF

j_call: TRBJ2-7
d_call: TRBD2
v_call: TRBV5-1
clone_size: .
cdr3_nt: TGCGCCAGCAGCTCGGGACTAGCCCCCTACGAGCAGTACTTC
cdr3_aa: CASSSGLAPYEQYF

j_call: TRBJ1-4
d_call: .
v_call: TRBV4-1
clone_size: .
cdr3_nt: TGCGCCAGCAGGGGCCATAGTGCAACTAATGAAAAACTGTTTTTT
cdr3_aa: CASRGHSATNEKLFF

j_call: TRBJ2-1
d_call: TRBD2
v_call: TRBV27
clone_size: once
cdr3_nt: TGTGCCAGCACCCCTTCGAGCGGGGGTCTCTTC
cdr3_aa: CASTPSSGGLF

j_call: TRBJ2-1
d_call: .
v_call: TRBV2
clone_size: .
cdr3_nt: TGTGCCAACTCAAAAGGGGGGGGCTCCTACAATGAGCAGTTCTTC
cdr3_aa: CANSKGGGSYNEQFF

j_call: TRBJ2-3
d_call: TRBD2
v_call: TRBV9
clone_size: .
cdr3_nt: TGTGCCAGCAGCTTACAAGGACTAGCGGGGGGGATGAGGGAAGATACGCAGTATTTT
cdr3_aa: CASSLQGLAGGMREDTQYF

j_call: TRBJ1-1
d_call: .
v_call: TRBV5-1
clone_size: .
cdr3_nt: TGCGCCAGCAGCGCGGACGACCGAGTGAACACTGAAGCTTTCTTT
cdr3_aa: CASSADDRVNTEAFF

j_call: TRBJ2-1
d_call: .
v_call: TRBV6-1
clone_size: .
cdr3_nt: TGTGCCAGCAGGGGACGGACGGACTCCTACAATGAGCAGTTCTTC
cdr3_aa: CASRGRTDSYNEQFF

j_call: TRBJ1-2
d_call: .
v_call: TRBV20-1
clone_size: .
cdr3_nt: TGCAGTGTTCTCGGCTACACCTTC
cdr3_aa: CSVLGYTF

j_call: TRBJ2-7
d_call: .
v_call: TRBV27
clone_size: few
cdr3_nt: TGTGCCAGCAGTTTACGGGGGCTGGGCGAGCAGTACTTC
cdr3_aa: CASSLRGLGEQYF

j_call: TRBJ1-5
d_call: TRBD1
v_call: TRBV27
clone_size: .
cdr3_nt: TGTGCCAGCAGTCGACAGGGTCCCAATCAGCCCCAGCATTTT
cdr3_aa: CASSRQGPNQPQHF

j_call: TRBJ2-7
d_call: .
v_call: TRBV29-1
clone_size: .
cdr3_nt: TGCAGCGTTGAAGATGGGGGAACCTACGAGCAGTACTTC
cdr3_aa: CSVEDGGTYEQYF

j_call: TRBJ1-1
d_call: .
v_call: TRBV27
clone_size: .
cdr3_nt: TGTGCCAGCAGTCTCCGCCCCGGGACGCCGAACACTGAAGCTTTCTTT
cdr3_aa: CASSLRPGTPNTEAFF

j_call: TRBJ1-4
d_call: .
v_call: TRBV2
clone_size: .
cdr3_nt: TGTGCCAGCAATCATAAAACGGGGGCTAATGAAAAACTGTTTTTT
cdr3_aa: CASNHKTGANEKLFF

j_call: TRBJ2-1
d_call: .
v_call: TRBV7-6
clone_size: .
cdr3_nt: TGTGCCAGCAGCCCGCCCGCGGGGCTAGGGGGACACAATGAGCAGTTCTTC
cdr3_aa: CASSPPAGLGGHNEQFF

j_call: TRBJ1-3
d_call: TRBD1
v_call: TRBV7-9
clone_size: few
cdr3_nt: TGTGCCAGCAGCAATTGGACAGGACACACCATATATTTT
cdr3_aa: CASSNWTGHTIYF

j_call: TRBJ2-3
d_call: .
v_call: TRBV13
clone_size: .
cdr3_nt: TGTGCCAGCAGCTTCCGAGGAGGAACCACAGATACGCAGTATTTT
cdr3_aa: CASSFRGGTTDTQYF